This is a list of T cell receptor beta chains from one sample in a study of cytomegalovirus exposure and HLA in healthy donors. TCRdb keeps only in-frame clones here, not all; method: immunoSEQ multiplex PCR. The table records nearly 200,000 clones, 87% of them present only once. Sequences were obtained from PBMCs. These receptors were taken from a man aged 25-45 years in good health and CMV-seronegative. CDR3s include the opening cysteine and the closing phenylalanine or tryptophan. The order of the fields is V gene, clone size, D gene, J gene, CDR3 protein, CDR3 DNA. A D gene is named only where the DNA matches it firmly. The size of a clone is reported for some rows only, either as once, few or many, or as a class for expanded clones.

TRBV4-2,once,.,TRBJ1-5,CASSQESHRANQPQHF,TGTGCCAGCAGCCAAGAGAGTCACAGGGCAAATCAGCCCCAGCATTTT
TRBV7-9,.,TRBD2,TRBJ2-2,CASSFSLSGGNTGELFF,TGTGCCAGCAGCTTCTCTTTGTCGGGGGGTAACACCGGGGAGCTGTTTTTT
TRBV4-2,.,.,TRBJ2-2,CASSRNLAETGELFF,TGTGCTAGCAGCCGGAACTTAGCGGAAACCGGGGAGCTGTTTTTT
TRBV4-3,.,TRBD2,TRBJ2-5,CASSQDIAGAQETQYF,TGCGCCAGCAGCCAAGATATAGCGGGGGCCCAAGAGACCCAGTACTTC
TRBV7-2,.,TRBD2,TRBJ2-1,CASTLTSGGGLNEQFF,TGTGCCAGCACCCTAACTAGCGGGGGGGGACTCAATGAGCAGTTCTTC
TRBV28,.,.,TRBJ1-5,CASLTGNSNQPQHF,TGTGCCAGCCTTACGGGGAATAGCAATCAGCCCCAGCATTTT
TRBV6-5,.,.,TRBJ1-1,CASRTTANTEAFF,TGTGCCAGCAGAACGACAGCTAACACTGAAGCTTTCTTT
TRBV5-4,.,.,TRBJ2-5,CASSQGQETQYF,TGTGCCAGCAGCCAGGGGCAAGAGACCCAGTACTTC
TRBV7-6,.,TRBD1,TRBJ1-4,CASSLGEGGTGNEKLFF,TGTGCCAGCAGCTTAGGGGAGGGGGGGACAGGGAATGAAAAACTGTTTTTT
TRBV29-1,once,.,TRBJ2-6,CSVSGETGANVLTF,TGCAGCGTCTCCGGGGAGACTGGGGCCAACGTCCTGACTTTC
TRBV15,.,.,TRBJ1-1,CATSGVLGDTEAFF,TGTGCCACCAGCGGCGTACTGGGCGACACTGAAGCTTTCTTT
TRBV2,.,.,TRBJ1-5,CASSRLGQPQHF,TGTGCCAGCTCCAGACTTGGGCAGCCCCAGCATTTT
TRBV18,.,TRBD2,TRBJ2-7,CASSPSSGETYEQYF,TGTGCCAGCTCACCTTCTAGCGGGGAAACCTACGAGCAGTACTTC
TRBV25-1,once,TRBD1,TRBJ2-5,CASSAGGWETQYF,TGTGCCAGCAGTGCAGGGGGCTGGGAGACCCAGTACTTC
TRBV28,.,TRBD1,TRBJ2-7,CASSLPGQGAREQYF,TGTGCCAGCAGTCTACCGGGACAGGGGGCGAGGGAGCAGTACTTC
TRBV7-2,.,TRBD1,TRBJ1-4,CASSLAPGQGTEKLFF,TGTGCCAGCAGCTTAGCACCGGGACAGGGGACGGAAAAACTGTTTTTT
TRBV2,.,TRBD1,TRBJ1-1,CASSEGQGKMNTEAFF,TGTGCCAGCAGTGAAGGACAGGGGAAGATGAACACTGAAGCTTTCTTT
TRBV7-9,.,TRBD1,TRBJ2-1,CASSAGQGELDEQFF,TGTGCCAGCAGCGCCGGACAGGGGGAGTTGGATGAGCAGTTCTTC
TRBV11-2,.,TRBD2,TRBJ2-7,CANSPKRESVYEQYF,TGTGCCAACAGCCCAAAGCGGGAGTCGGTTTACGAGCAGTACTTC
TRBV5-1,.,.,TRBJ1-2,CASSPAEESYTF,TGCGCCAGCAGCCCCGCGGAGGAGAGCTACACCTTC
TRBV28,.,.,TRBJ1-6,CASSPAEGAVGSPLHF,TGTGCCAGCAGCCCTGCCGAAGGGGCCGTAGGGTCACCCCTCCACTTT
TRBV7-9,once,TRBD1,TRBJ2-7,CASSLQGAGYEQYF,TGTGCCAGCAGCCTACAGGGGGCTGGCTACGAGCAGTACTTC
TRBV14,.,.,TRBJ2-5,CASSLRFGDETQYF,TGTGCCAGCAGCCTTCGTTTCGGGGATGAGACCCAGTACTTC